This paragraph covers one TCR beta chain sequence. This specimen belongs to a study of shared T cell receptors in the human thymus. Profiling relied on immunoSEQ multiplex PCR, and the TCRdb table lists in-frame clones only, not all of them. The data show 500,000 to 850,000 clones, around 87% seen once. This CDR3 contains 17 residues. Unmatched junction bases numbered 4, after V lost 0 bases and J lost 5 bases. CDR1 is SGDLS and CDR2 is YYNGEE in the germline V gene. The same specimen was also included in a second study, on human thymus T cells. From that paper: Surgeons resected thymus tissue during corrective heart surgery. An apparent bias in V and J gene usage was seen in thymic and blood repertoires.

Sequencing input: thymocytes. The source of this sequence is a boy less than two years old with a congenital heart defect. The chain joins TRBV9 to TRBJ2-5; TRBD2 matches at 16 bases. The CDR3 is CASSVVGLAGGPETQYF. The CDR3 nucleotides read TGTGCCAGCAGCGTAGTGGGACTAGCGGGAGGGCCGGAGACCCAGTACTTC.